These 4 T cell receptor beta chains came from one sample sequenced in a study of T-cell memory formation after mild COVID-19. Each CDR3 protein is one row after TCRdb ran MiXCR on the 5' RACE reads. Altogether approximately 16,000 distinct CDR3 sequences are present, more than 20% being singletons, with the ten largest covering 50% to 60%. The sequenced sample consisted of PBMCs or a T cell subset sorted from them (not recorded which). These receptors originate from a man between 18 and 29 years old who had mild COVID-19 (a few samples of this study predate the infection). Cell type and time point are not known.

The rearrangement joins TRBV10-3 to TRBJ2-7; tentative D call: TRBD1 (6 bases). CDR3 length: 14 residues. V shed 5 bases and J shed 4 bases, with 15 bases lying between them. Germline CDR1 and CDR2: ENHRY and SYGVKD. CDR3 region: CAISPHIGQYEQYF. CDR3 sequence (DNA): TGTGCCATCAGTCCGCATATTGGACAGTACGAGCAGTACTTC.

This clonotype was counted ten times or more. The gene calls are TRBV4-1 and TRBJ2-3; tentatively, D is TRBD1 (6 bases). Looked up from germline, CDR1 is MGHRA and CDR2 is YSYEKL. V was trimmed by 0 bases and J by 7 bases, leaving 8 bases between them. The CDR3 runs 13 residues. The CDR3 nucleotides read TGCGCCAGCAGCCAAGATGACAGGCATACGCAGTATTTT. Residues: CASSQDDRHTQYF.

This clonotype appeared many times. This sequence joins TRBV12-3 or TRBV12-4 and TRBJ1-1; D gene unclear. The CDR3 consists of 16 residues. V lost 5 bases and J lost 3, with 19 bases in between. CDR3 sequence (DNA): TGTGCCAGCAGTAGGGAGGCTCGCATGGTGGACACTGAAGCTTTCTTT. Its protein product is CASSREARMVDTEAFF.

The CDR3 DNA follows: TGTGCCAGCAGGGCCCTGCTCTCTGGGGCCAACGTCCTGACTTTC. It is translated as CASRALLSGANVLTF. The V call is TRBV2, the J call TRBJ2-6; unclear D gene. This CDR3 spans 15 amino acids. Deletions cut 6 bases from V and 0 bases from J, with 9 bases between. Germline CDR1 SNHLY, CDR2 FYNNEI. Filled out from reference TRBV2 and TRBJ2-6, the complete variable domain reads EPEVTQTPSHQVTQMGQEVILRCVPISNHLYFYWYRQILGQKVEFLVSFYNNEISEKSEIFDDQFSVERPDGSNFTLKIRSTKLEDSAMYFCASRALLSGANVLTFGAGSRLTVL.